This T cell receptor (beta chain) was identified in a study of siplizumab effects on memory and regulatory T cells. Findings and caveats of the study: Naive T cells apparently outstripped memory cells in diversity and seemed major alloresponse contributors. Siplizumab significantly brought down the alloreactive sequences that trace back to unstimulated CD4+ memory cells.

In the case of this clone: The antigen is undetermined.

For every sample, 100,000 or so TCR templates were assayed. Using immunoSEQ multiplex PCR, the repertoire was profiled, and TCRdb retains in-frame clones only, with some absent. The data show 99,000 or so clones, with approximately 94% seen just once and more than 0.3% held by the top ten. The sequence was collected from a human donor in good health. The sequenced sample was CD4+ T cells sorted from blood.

The CDR3: CAIRGWDTGELFF. Written as DNA, the CDR3 is TGTGCCATCAGGGGATGGGACACCGGGGAGCTGTTTTTT. The genes are TRBV10-3 and TRBJ2-2; D is uncertain. Trimming cost V 6 bases and J 3 bases, with 8 bases left between them. The CDR3 runs to 13 residues. Germline loops: CDR1 ENHRY, CDR2 SYGVKD.